This TCR beta chain was captured in a study of blood T cell repertoires in COVID-19. Study-wide context: Italy, Spain and the United States were the sources of the convalescent and acute COVID-19 samples. T cells, B-cell-depleted T cells, or PBMCs supplied cDNA or gDNA.

Original data processing: It was from reference gene primer amplification that nucleated cell counts were estimated. Produced via immunoSEQ multiplex PCR; TCRdb's table is partial and in-frame only. That table is the source of V, J and clone size, and D and trimming were worked out from the DNA. This repertoire shows about 61,000 clones, around 73% found once; its top ten account for about 22%. This receptor was taken from a man older than 75 with active or convalescent COVID-19. The sample was peripheral blood.

As DNA, the CDR3 is TGTGCCATCCCCTCTGCGTCCACTTCGAACACCGGGGAGCTGTTTTTT. Protein sequence: CAIPSASTSNTGELFF. The rearrangement uses TRBV28 and TRBJ2-2; no firm D call. Trimming left V 10 bases short and J 0 bases short, with 18 bases between. The CDR3 consists of 16 residues. In germline, CDR1 is MDHEN, CDR2 SYDVKM. Full variable domain (rest looked up from reference TRBV28 and TRBJ2-2): DVKVTQSSRYLVKRTGEKVFLECVQDMDHENMFWYRQDPGLGLRLIYFSYDVKMKEKGDIPEGYSVSREKKERFSLILESASTNQTSMYLCAIPSASTSNTGELFFGEGSRLTVL.